The source of this T cell receptor beta chain is a study of regulatory T cells in long-lasting Graves disease. Building the TCR beta libraries relied on iRepertoire HTBI primers, and CDR3 regions underwent Arm-PCR. TCRdb re-derived calls from the multiplex PCR reads in MiXCR, one entry per CDR3 protein. Altogether 450,000 to 600,000 distinct CDR3 sequences are present, less than 15% being singletons, with the ten largest covering roughly 10%. Study observations and caveats: Persistent patients shared more public clonotypes (around 3,000) than new patients (approximately 1,000).

Specified time point: newly diagnosed GD, antithyroid drugs for less than 3 months. From PBMCs, RNA was extracted and then used to make the TCR library. All patients originated from an endocrinology department located in Xi'an, China. This clonotype was seen at least ten times. Its antigen remains unidentified. The sample was also reused in another study, on T cells in Graves' hyperthyroidism and ophthalmopathy. This second study says: Most expanded thyroid clonotypes above 0.001 recurred in blood.

The sample in question was peripheral blood mononuclear cells (PBMCs), obtained at new diagnosis, from a patient treated with antithyroid drugs. This TCR came from a man younger than 45 with Graves disease.

The DNA for the CDR3 is TGTGCCAGCAGCCCCATTTTCAGCGGGAGAGAGACCCAGTACTTC. This encodes CASSPIFSGRETQYF. The gene calls are TRBV7-9 and TRBJ2-5, with 8 bases that match TRBD2. CDR1 SEHNR and CDR2 FQNEAQ come from the germline V gene (reference sequence). V lost 5 bases and J lost 4; bases outside the gene matches: 9. The CDR3 covers 15 residues.